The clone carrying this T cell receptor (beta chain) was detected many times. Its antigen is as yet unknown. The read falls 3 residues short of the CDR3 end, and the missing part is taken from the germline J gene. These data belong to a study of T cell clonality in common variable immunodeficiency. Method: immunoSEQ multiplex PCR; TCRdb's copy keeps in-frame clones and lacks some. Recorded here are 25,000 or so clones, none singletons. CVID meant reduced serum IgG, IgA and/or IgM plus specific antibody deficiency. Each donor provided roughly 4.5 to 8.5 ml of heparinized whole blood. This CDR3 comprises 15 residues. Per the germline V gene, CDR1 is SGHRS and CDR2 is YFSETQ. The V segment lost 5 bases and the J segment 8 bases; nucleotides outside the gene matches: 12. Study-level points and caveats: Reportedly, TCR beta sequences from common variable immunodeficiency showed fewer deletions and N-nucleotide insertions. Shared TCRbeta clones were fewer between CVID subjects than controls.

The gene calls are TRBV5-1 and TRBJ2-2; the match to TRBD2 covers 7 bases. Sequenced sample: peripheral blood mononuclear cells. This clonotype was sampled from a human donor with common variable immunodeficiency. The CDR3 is CASSSGTTISGELFF. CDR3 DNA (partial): TGCGCCAGCAGTTCCGGGACTACAATCTCTGGGGAG. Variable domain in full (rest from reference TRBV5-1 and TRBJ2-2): KAGVTQTPRYLIKTRGQQVTLSCSPISGHRSVSWYQQTPGQGLQFLFEYFSETQRNKGNFPGRFSGRQFSNSRSEMNVSTLELGDSALYLCASSSGTTISGELFFGEGSRLTVL.